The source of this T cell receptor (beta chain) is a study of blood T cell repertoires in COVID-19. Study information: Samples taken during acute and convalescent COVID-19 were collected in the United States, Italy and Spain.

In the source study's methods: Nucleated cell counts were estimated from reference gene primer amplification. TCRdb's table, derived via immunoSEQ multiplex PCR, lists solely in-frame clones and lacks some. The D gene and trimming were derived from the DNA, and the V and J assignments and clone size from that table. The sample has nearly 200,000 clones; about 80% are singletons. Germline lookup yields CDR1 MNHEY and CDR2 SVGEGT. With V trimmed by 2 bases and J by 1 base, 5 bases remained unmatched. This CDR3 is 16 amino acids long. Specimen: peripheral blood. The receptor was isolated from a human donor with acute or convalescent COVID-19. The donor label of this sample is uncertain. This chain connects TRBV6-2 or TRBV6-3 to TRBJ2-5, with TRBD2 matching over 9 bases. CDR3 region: CASSYGLAGAQETQYF. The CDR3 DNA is TGTGCCAGCAGTTACGGGTTAGCGGGAGCCCAAGAGACCCAGTACTTC.